The rows below give T cell receptor beta chains drawn from one sample of a study of blood T cell repertoires in COVID-19. Measured with immunoSEQ multiplex PCR; TCRdb has only the in-frame clones, and not every one. The sample lists about 94,000 clones, around 81% seen once, with around 6.5% in the top ten. The source material was peripheral blood. These receptors originate from a man in his 60s with acute or convalescent COVID-19. The CDR3 runs from the conserved cysteine through the conserved F or W. D genes are given only for firm matches. Not every row has a clone size; where given, it reads once, few, many or a size class.

D gene,J gene,clone size,V gene,CDR3 protein,CDR3 DNA
NA,TRBJ2-1,NA,TRBV4-1,CASSRQVEKTNEQFF,TGCGCCAGCAGTCGACAGGTTGAGAAGACCAATGAGCAGTTCTTC
NA,TRBJ1-4,NA,TRBV7-3,CASSLIQGCSNEKLFF,TGTGCCAGCAGCTTAATTCAGGGGTGTTCTAATGAAAAACTGTTTTTT
TRBD1,TRBJ2-5,NA,TRBV24-1,CATSDLQKGAETQYF,TGTGCCACCAGTGATTTGCAAAAGGGGGCCGAGACCCAGTACTTC
NA,TRBJ1-2,NA,TRBV10-1,CASVGQNYGYTF,TGCGCCAGCGTTGGACAGAATTATGGCTACACCTTC
NA,TRBJ1-1,NA,TRBV25-1,CASSETGFVSKAFF,TGTGCCAGCAGTGAAACGGGGTTTGTGAGTAAAGCTTTCTTT
TRBD1,TRBJ2-7,NA,TRBV11-1,CASGRDSPLEQYF,TGTGCCAGCGGCCGGGACAGCCCCTTGGAGCAGTACTTC
TRBD1,TRBJ2-2,NA,TRBV24-1,CATSDDRGQDTGELFF,TGTGCCACCAGTGACGATAGGGGACAGGACACCGGGGAGCTGTTTTTT
TRBD1,TRBJ1-5,NA,TRBV5-5,CASRDQGAGQPQHF,TGTGCCAGCAGGGATCAGGGGGCAGGACAGCCCCAGCATTTT
NA,TRBJ1-3,NA,TRBV5-1,CASSLTGIGNTIYF,TGCGCCAGCAGCTTGACAGGAATTGGAAACACCATATATTTT
NA,TRBJ1-5,NA,TRBV9,CASSVTGIQPQHF,TGTGCCAGCAGCGTAACAGGGATTCAGCCCCAGCATTTT
TRBD1,TRBJ1-5,NA,TRBV20-1,CSASTGTGGNQPQHF,TGCAGTGCTAGTACCGGGACAGGGGGCAATCAGCCCCAGCATTTT
NA,TRBJ2-1,NA,TRBV5-1,CASSLASPNGDEQFF,TGCGCCAGCAGCTTGGCTAGCCCAAATGGGGATGAGCAGTTCTTC
TRBD1,TRBJ1-5,NA,TRBV7-2,CASSLERGQQPQHF,TGTGCCAGCAGCTTAGAGAGGGGGCAACAGCCCCAGCATTTT
TRBD1,TRBJ2-7,NA,TRBV5-6,CASSLWTGVSYEQYF,TGTGCCAGCAGCTTGTGGACAGGGGTGTCCTACGAGCAGTACTTC
TRBD1,TRBJ2-7,NA,TRBV2,CASSPGTGFSYEQYF,TGTGCCAGCAGCCCCGGGACAGGGTTCTCCTACGAGCAGTACTTC
NA,TRBJ2-5,NA,TRBV6-5,CASSFTGVETQYF,TGTGCCAGCAGTTTCACGGGTGTGGAGACCCAGTACTTC
NA,TRBJ1-4,NA,TRBV7-9,CASSFRGGEKLFF,TGTGCCAGCAGCTTTAGGGGTGGTGAAAAACTGTTTTTT
TRBD1,TRBJ1-1,NA,TRBV5-1,CASSSGQGGSTEAFF,TGCGCCAGCAGCTCGGGACAGGGGGGATCCACTGAAGCTTTCTTT
NA,TRBJ1-1,NA,TRBV6-6,CASSYSDSSHTEAFF,TGTGCCAGCAGTTACTCCGACAGCAGTCACACTGAAGCTTTCTTT
TRBD1,TRBJ2-1,NA,TRBV4-3,CASSQDRITYNEQFF,TGCGCCAGCAGCCAGGACAGGATAACCTACAATGAGCAGTTCTTC
TRBD1,TRBJ2-7,NA,TRBV7-3,CASSVTGAGNEQYF,TGTGCCAGCAGCGTAACAGGGGCCGGCAACGAGCAGTACTTC
TRBD2,TRBJ2-2,few,TRBV11-2,CASSPTSGANTGELFF,TGTGCCAGCAGCCCCACTAGCGGGGCGAACACCGGGGAGCTGTTTTTT
NA,TRBJ1-2,NA,TRBV19,CASTPGEGMGYGYTF,TGTGCCAGTACCCCTGGGGAGGGGATGGGCTATGGCTACACCTTC
TRBD1,TRBJ2-2,NA,TRBV5-5,CASSPRDRATGELFF,TGTGCCAGCAGCCCCCGGGACAGGGCCACCGGGGAGCTGTTTTTT
TRBD1,TRBJ2-2,NA,TRBV9,CASSAGQGALFF,TGTGCCAGCAGCGCGGGACAGGGCGCGCTGTTTTTT
NA,TRBJ2-1,NA,TRBV30,CAWSVLLSSYNEQFF,TGTGCCTGGAGTGTACTGCTGAGCTCCTACAATGAGCAGTTCTTC
TRBD1,TRBJ1-6,NA,TRBV5-5,CASSLALGQAGNSPLHF,TGTGCCAGCAGCTTGGCTCTGGGACAGGCGGGTAATTCACCCCTCCACTTT